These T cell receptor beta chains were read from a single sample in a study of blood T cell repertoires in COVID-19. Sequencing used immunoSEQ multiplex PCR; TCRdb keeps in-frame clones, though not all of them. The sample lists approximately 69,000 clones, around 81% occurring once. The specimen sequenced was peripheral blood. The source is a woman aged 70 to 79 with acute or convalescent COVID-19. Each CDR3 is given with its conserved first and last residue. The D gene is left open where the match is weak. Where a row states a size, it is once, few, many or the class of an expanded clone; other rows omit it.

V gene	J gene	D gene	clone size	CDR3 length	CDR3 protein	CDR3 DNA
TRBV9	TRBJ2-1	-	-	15	CASSPNGGGYNEQFF	TGTGCCAGCAGCCCTAATGGGGGAGGCTACAATGAGCAGTTCTTC
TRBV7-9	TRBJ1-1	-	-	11	CATGGGTEAFF	TGTGCCACCGGGGGTGGCACTGAAGCTTTCTTT
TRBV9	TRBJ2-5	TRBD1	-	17	CASSSPIISGTGGTQYF	TGTGCCAGCAGCAGCCCTATAATTAGCGGGACAGGGGGGACCCAGTACTTC
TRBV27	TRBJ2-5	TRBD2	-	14	CASSTGTSGRGAYF	TGTGCCAGCAGTACCGGGACTAGCGGGAGGGGGGCCTACTTC
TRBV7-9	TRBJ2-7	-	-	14	CASEQGLVYYEQYF	TGTGCCAGTGAACAGGGCTTGGTATACTACGAGCAGTACTTC
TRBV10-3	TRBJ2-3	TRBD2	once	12	CAISEGLAGALF	TGTGCCATCAGTGAAGGACTAGCGGGAGCCTTATTT
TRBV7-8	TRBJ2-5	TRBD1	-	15	CASSRAGGLGETQYF	TGTGCCAGCAGTAGGGCAGGGGGCTTAGGAGAGACCCAGTACTTC
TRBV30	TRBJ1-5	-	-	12	CALGTLYQPQHF	TGTGCCTTGGGGACACTGTATCAGCCCCAGCATTTT
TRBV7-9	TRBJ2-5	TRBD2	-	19	CASSLASGSTILVKETQYF	TGTGCCAGCAGCTTAGCTAGCGGGAGTACCATCCTGGTTAAAGAGACCCAGTACTTC
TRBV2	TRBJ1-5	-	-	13	CASDRFSNQPQHF	TGTGCCAGCGACAGATTTAGCAATCAGCCCCAGCATTTT
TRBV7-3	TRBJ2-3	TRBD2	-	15	CASSSSGRAGDTQYF	TGTGCCAGCAGCTCTAGCGGGAGGGCCGGAGATACGCAGTATTTT
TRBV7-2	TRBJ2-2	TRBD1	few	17	CASRQPGTGGELGELFF	TGTGCCAGCAGACAACCCGGGACAGGGGGCGAATTGGGGGAGCTGTTTTTT
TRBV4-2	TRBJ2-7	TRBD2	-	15	CASSHGTRDLNEQYF	TGTGCCAGCAGCCACGGGACTAGGGATCTCAACGAGCAGTACTTC
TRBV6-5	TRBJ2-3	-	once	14	CASSSTSPRDTQYF	TGTGCCAGCAGTTCAACTAGTCCAAGAGATACGCAGTATTTT